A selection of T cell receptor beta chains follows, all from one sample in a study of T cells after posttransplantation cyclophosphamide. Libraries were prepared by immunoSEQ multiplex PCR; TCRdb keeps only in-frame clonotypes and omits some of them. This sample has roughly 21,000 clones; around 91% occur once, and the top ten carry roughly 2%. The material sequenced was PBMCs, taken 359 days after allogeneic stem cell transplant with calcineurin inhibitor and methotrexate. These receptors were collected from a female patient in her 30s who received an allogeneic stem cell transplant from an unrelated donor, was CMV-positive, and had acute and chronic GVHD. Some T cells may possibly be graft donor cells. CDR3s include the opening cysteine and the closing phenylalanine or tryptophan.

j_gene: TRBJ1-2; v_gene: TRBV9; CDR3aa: CASSDGTGVATIYGYTF
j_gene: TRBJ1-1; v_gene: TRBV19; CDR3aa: CASSISREGPTEAFF
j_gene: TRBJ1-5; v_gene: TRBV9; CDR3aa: CASSEGQGADQPQHF
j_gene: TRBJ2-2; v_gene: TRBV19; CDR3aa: CAPPPAGGFTGELFF
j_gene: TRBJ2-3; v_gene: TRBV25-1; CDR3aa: CASSEPHGRPTDTQYF
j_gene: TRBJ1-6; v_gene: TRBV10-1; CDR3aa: CASSEDTYSPLHF
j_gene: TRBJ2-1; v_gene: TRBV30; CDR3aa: CAWGGLGGTRGNEQFF
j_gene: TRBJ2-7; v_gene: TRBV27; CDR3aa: CASSLWAGSSGASYEQYF
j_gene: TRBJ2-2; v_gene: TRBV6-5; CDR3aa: CASTTAAYTGELFF
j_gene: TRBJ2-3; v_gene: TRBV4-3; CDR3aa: CASSPRVAGGYFTDTQYF
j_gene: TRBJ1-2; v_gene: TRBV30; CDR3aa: CAWSVYRSGYTF
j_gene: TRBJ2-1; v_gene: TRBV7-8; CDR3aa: CASSLVLADLGEQFF
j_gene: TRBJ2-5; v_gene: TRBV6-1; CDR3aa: CASSALAGGRITTQYF
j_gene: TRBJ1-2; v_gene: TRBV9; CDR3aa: CASSASGGEAYGYTF
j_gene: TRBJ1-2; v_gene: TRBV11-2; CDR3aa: CASSLGGGGNYGYTF
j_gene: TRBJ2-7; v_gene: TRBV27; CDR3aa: CASSPRGGGYEQYF
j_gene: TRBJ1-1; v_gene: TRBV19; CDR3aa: CASSTFGQGNTEAFF
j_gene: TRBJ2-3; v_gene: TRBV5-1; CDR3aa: CASSLPGTSGGVTDTQYF
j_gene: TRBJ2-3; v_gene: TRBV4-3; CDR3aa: CASSQEGGAGLSTDTQYF
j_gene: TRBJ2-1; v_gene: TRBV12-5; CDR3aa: CASGIGQGADEQFF
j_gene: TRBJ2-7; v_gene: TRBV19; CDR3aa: CASSVTGWVGEQYF
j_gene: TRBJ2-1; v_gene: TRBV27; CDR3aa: CASSEGVATYNEQFF
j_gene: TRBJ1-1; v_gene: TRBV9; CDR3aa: CASNGGRNTEAFF
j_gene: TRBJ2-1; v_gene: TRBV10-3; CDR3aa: CAITSGQDSYNEQFF
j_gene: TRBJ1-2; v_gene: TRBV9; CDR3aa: CASSAGTKGGYTF
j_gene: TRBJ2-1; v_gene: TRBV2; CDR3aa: CASRAVAGGYNEQFF
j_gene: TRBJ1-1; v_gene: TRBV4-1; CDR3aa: CASSQGQGAFF
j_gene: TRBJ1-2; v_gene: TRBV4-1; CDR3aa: CASSPGLPGGYTF
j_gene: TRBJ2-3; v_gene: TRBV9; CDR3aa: CASSVGASGLTDTQYF
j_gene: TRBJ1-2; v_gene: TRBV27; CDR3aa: CASSLARDYGYTF
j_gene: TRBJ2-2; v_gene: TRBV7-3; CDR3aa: CASSSSTGELFF
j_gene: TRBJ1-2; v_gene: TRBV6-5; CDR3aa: CASKVAGGYTF
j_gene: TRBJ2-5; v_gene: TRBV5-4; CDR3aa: CASSWDRGETQYF
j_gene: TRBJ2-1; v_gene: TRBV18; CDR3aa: CASSQNRGGNNEQFF
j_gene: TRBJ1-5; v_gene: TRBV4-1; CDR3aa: CASSQDRGDQPQHF
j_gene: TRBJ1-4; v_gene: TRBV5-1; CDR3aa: CASSSTGLNEKLFF
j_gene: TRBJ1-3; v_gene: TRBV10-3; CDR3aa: CAISEGGASSGNTIYF
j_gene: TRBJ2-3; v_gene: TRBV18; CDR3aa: CASSRTQGTTDTQYF
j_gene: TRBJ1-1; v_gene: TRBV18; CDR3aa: CASSFQGVAMNTEAFF
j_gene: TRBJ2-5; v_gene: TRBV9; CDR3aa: CASSEEVLQETQYF
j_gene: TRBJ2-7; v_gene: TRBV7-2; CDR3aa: CAEGGSYEQYF
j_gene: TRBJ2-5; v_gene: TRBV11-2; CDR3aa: CASSQGSGSFSGTQYF
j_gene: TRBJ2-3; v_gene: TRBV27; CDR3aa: CASSAGTGADTQYF
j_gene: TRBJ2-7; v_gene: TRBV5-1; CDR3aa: CASSFSGSGDEQYF
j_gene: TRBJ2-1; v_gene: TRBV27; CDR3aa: CASRSTGDGKYNEQFF
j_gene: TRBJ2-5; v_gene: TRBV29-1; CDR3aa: CSVRGGRASETQYF
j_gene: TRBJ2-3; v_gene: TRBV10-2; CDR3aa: CASSDQGVDTQYF
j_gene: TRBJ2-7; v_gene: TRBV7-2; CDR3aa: CASSLSTYEQYF
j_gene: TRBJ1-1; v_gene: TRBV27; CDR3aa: CASSSYLSIRDREGGNTEAFF
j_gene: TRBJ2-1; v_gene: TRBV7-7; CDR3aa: CASSIGQRSDEQFF
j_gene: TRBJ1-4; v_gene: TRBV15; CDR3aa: CATSRTGAGEKLFF